One sample yielded the 13 T cell receptor beta chains listed below, sequenced in a study of response to subunit inactivated influenza vaccine. MiXCR was run by TCRdb on the RT-PCR reads, yielding one entry per CDR3 protein. The sample records 600,000 to 850,000 distinct CDR3 sequences, about 15% being singletons. Material: PBMCs from blood, obtained around two weeks before vaccination. Source of these receptors: a man aged 50-59 years who received an inactivated influenza vaccine.

This clonotype turned up a few times. The V and J genes are TRBV11-3 and TRBJ2-1; D is perhaps TRBD2 (5 bases). The CDR3 runs 15 residues. Trimming stripped 2 bases from V and 9 bases from J, with 17 bases between. Per germline, CDR1 SGHNT and CDR2 YENEEA. The chain's CDR3 is CASSLTRLTSGEQFF. The CDR3 DNA follows: TGTGCCAGCAGCTTAACTAGACTCACCTCCGGTGAGCAGTTCTTC.

This clonotype was seen more than once but under ten times. J is TRBJ2-1 and V is TRBV20-1, with a weak D call TRBD2 (6 bases). Trimming shortened V by 1 base and J by 0 bases, and 13 bases separated the two germline ends. The germline V gene encodes CDR1 DFQATT and CDR2 SNEGSKA (reference sequence). The CDR3 runs 16 residues. CDR3 residues: CSARGLAYPSYNEQFF. CDR3 coding DNA: TGCAGTGCTAGAGGGCTAGCGTACCCCTCCTACAATGAGCAGTTCTTC.

The genes are TRBV19 and TRBJ2-3, with a possible D match to TRBD1 (5 bases). Germline lookup yields CDR1 LNHDA and CDR2 SQIVND (reference sequence). The CDR3 contains 14 residues. The V end was cut by 5 bases, the J end by 2 bases, with 11 bases between. The CDR3 loop is CASSSGIHTDTQYF. The DNA of the CDR3 is TGTGCCAGTAGTTCAGGGATTCACACAGATACGCAGTATTTT.

This clonotype has just a few counts. The rearrangement joins TRBV15 to TRBJ2-7, with 7 bases lining up with TRBD2. The V gene end was trimmed by 2 bases and the J gene end by 7 bases; junction bases not matched to a gene: 5. Germline lookup yields CDR1 LNHNV and CDR2 YYDKDF (reference sequence). The CDR3 extends over 13 amino acids. CDR3 DNA sequence: TGTGCCACCAGCAGACGTTGGGAGGGTGAGCAGTACTTC. Translating gives CATSRRWEGEQYF. The full variable domain, in which reference TRBV15 and TRBJ2-7 provide the parts outside the CDR3, is DAMVIQNPRYQVTQFGKPVTLSCSQTLNHNVMYWYQQKSSQAPKLLFHYYDKDFNNEADTPDNFQSRRPNTSFCFLDIRSPGLGDTAMYLCATSRRWEGEQYFGPGTRLTVT.

This clonotype was seen a few times. The CDR3 DNA sequence: TGTGCCAGCAGCTTAGCGGGGAGGGCCGCGTTGAATGAGCAGTTCTTC. This encodes CASSLAGRAALNEQFF. The chain has TRBV11-2 and TRBJ2-1; TRBD2 agrees at 7 bases. The germline CDR1 and CDR2 sequences are SGHAT and FQNNGV. The CDR3 loop spans 16 amino acids. With 1 base clipped from V and 7 bases from J, the junction kept 10 bases outside the gene matches.

V gene TRBV5-1 combines with J gene TRBJ1-1; D call uncertain. The CDR3 has 14 amino acids. Germline CDR1 is SGHRS and CDR2 is YFSETQ. V lost 1 base and J 0 bases, leaving 7 bases between the germline ends. Here the CDR3 reads CASSLWQLNTEAFF. CDR3 nucleotides: TGCGCCAGCAGCTTGTGGCAGTTGAACACTGAAGCTTTCTTT.

The V call is TRBV7-3, the J call TRBJ2-3; tentatively, D is TRBD2 (6 bases). The CDR3 spans 15 residues. V was clipped by 1 base and J by 8 bases, with 16 bases between them. Germline loops: CDR1 SGHTA, CDR2 FQGTGA. In DNA form, the CDR3 reads TGTGCCAGCAGCTTAAGGGGACTGCCGCCGGGTACGCAGTATTTT. Protein: CASSLRGLPPGTQYF.

In this sample, this clonotype turned up a few times. The chain carries TRBV4-3 and TRBJ2-7, with D perhaps matching TRBD2 (5 bases). Trimming left V 0 bases short and J 0 bases short, with 12 bases between. The CDR3 is 16 amino acids. Germline CDR1 LGHNA, CDR2 YSLEER. CDR3: CASSQELVGSSYEQYF. CDR3 bases: TGCGCCAGCAGCCAAGAGTTAGTGGGGAGCTCCTACGAGCAGTACTTC.

In this sample, this clonotype turned up many times. In DNA form, the CDR3 reads TGCGCCAGCAGCTTGGCCCCGACTAGCGGTAACAATGAGCAGTTCTTC. Translated, it gives CASSLAPTSGNNEQFF. The chain is built from TRBV5-1 and TRBJ2-1, with 9 positions matching TRBD2. V shed 0 bases, J shed 5 bases, and the junction held 6 bases outside the gene matches. The CDR3 spans 16 residues. The V gene's germline CDR1 is SGHRS and CDR2 YFSETQ.

The chain uses TRBV7-9 and TRBJ1-2; TRBD1 is a possible D gene (5 bases). CDR3 length equals 15 residues. CDR1 and CDR2 (germline): SEHNR, FQNEAQ (reference sequence). Trimming pared 0 bases from V and 4 bases from J, leaving 12 bases between. Here the CDR3 DNA reads TGTGCCAGCAGCTTAGCAGGGACGAAGAGCTATGGCTACACCTTC. Translation: CASSLAGTKSYGYTF.

This clonotype was found a few times. The rearrangement joins TRBV12-3 or TRBV12-4 to TRBJ2-1, with a possible D match to TRBD2 (5 bases). This CDR3 is built from 17 residues. V lost 6 bases, J lost 7 bases, and 25 bases lay in between. CDR3 sequence (DNA): TGTGCCAGCAGCATCTCTCAGACGGGGAATTGGCTAAATGAGCAGTTCTTC. This translates into CASSISQTGNWLNEQFF.

The rearrangement joins TRBV15 to TRBJ1-5, with D maybe TRBD1 (5 bases). The germline gives CDR1 LNHNV, CDR2 YYDKDF (reference sequence). V was cut by 0 bases and J by 6 bases, with 15 bases left in between. The CDR3 is 16 residues long. The CDR3 region is CATSRDARQNGQPQHF. The CDR3 DNA sequence: TGTGCCACCAGCAGAGATGCCCGACAGAACGGTCAGCCCCAGCATTTT.

This clonotype was counted many times. The chain combines TRBV4-3 with TRBJ1-2, with 9 bases that match TRBD1. Trimming at V came to 5 bases and at J to 8 bases, leaving 9 bases not matched to a gene. Germline CDR1 is LGHNA and CDR2 is YSLEER. The CDR3 covers 14 residues. CDR3 amino acids: CASSTRTGVGGYTF. CDR3 DNA: TGCGCCAGCAGCACCCGGACAGGGGTTGGAGGCTACACCTTC.